Listed below are T cell receptor beta chains from one sample, sequenced in a study of technical replicates of blood from a handful of donors. Libraries were prepared by immunoSEQ multiplex PCR; TCRdb keeps only in-frame clonotypes and omits some of them. The repertoire has around 85,000 clones, just under 95% of them found once; the top ten carry 0.2% to 0.3%. The sequenced material came from T cells isolated from PBMCs. The source is a human donor in good health. Both conserved end residues are part of each CDR3. D genes are given only for firm matches. Size is stated for part of the rows, as once, few or many counts, or as a class when the clone is expanded.

CASSPVGGVNEQFF	TGCGCCAGCAGCCCTGTCGGGGGAGTCAATGAGCAGTTCTTC	14	NA	TRBJ2-1	NA	TRBV5-1
CASSTGTGPWDEQYF	TGCGCCAGCAGCACGGGGACAGGCCCCTGGGACGAGCAGTACTTC	15	NA	TRBJ2-7	TRBD1	TRBV5-1
CASSVGRAKETQYF	TGTGCCAGCAGCGTCGGGAGGGCTAAAGAGACCCAGTACTTC	14	NA	TRBJ2-5	TRBD2	TRBV9
CASREAGTRPQHF	TGTGCCAGCAGAGAAGCGGGGACGAGGCCCCAGCATTTT	13	NA	TRBJ1-5	NA	TRBV27
CASSEGIDEKLFF	TGTGCCAGCAGTGAAGGTATTGATGAAAAACTGTTTTTT	13	once	TRBJ1-4	NA	TRBV2
CASLDSSYEQYF	TGTGCCTCACTGGACAGCTCCTACGAGCAGTACTTC	12	NA	TRBJ2-7	NA	TRBV10-3
CASSLDPGYSGNTIYF	TGTGCCAGCAGCTTAGATCCCGGTTACTCTGGAAACACCATATATTTT	16	once	TRBJ1-3	NA	TRBV7-6
CASSYWGDLAFF	TGTGCCAGCAGCTACTGGGGGGATCTGGCTTTCTTT	12	NA	TRBJ1-1	NA	TRBV7-9
CAISESTGGGYTF	TGTGCCATCAGTGAGTCGACGGGTGGGGGCTACACCTTC	13	once	TRBJ1-2	NA	TRBV10-3
CASRTTSGRNNEQFF	TGTGCCAGCAGAACTACTAGCGGGAGAAACAATGAGCAGTTCTTC	15	NA	TRBJ2-1	TRBD2	TRBV6-5
CASSALGTDQPQHF	TGTGCCAGCAGCGCCCTCGGGACAGATCAGCCCCAGCATTTT	14	once	TRBJ1-5	TRBD1	TRBV7-9
CASSPILQGCEQYF	TGTGCCAGCAGCCCAATTCTACAGGGTTGCGAGCAGTACTTC	14	NA	TRBJ2-7	NA	TRBV7-9
CASSIIAGVGETQYF	TGTGCCAGCAGTATAATAGCGGGAGTAGGGGAGACCCAGTACTTC	15	once	TRBJ2-5	TRBD2	TRBV6-5
CASSEQGAYEKLFF	TGTGCCAGCAGTGAACAGGGGGCTTATGAAAAACTGTTTTTT	14	NA	TRBJ1-4	TRBD1	TRBV6-1
CASSLGGTGFYEQYF	TGTGCCAGCAGCTTAGGAGGTACAGGGTTCTACGAGCAGTACTTC	15	NA	TRBJ2-7	NA	TRBV13
CASSESYTEAFF	TGCGCCAGCAGTGAGTCCTACACTGAAGCTTTCTTT	12	NA	TRBJ1-1	NA	TRBV10-2
CALTGQLNSGANVLTF	TGTGCCTTGACGGGACAGCTGAACTCTGGGGCCAACGTCCTGACTTTC	16	NA	TRBJ2-6	TRBD1	TRBV30
CASSVASGGHTEAFF	TGTGCCAGCAGCGTAGCTTCAGGGGGACACACTGAAGCTTTCTTT	15	NA	TRBJ1-1	TRBD1	TRBV9
CASSPGTSGNNLQYF	TGTGCCAGCAGCCCCGGGACTAGCGGGAACAATCTCCAGTACTTC	15	NA	TRBJ2-7	TRBD2	TRBV28
CASSFGHTREGGELFF	TGCGCCAGCAGCTTCGGACACACTAGGGAGGGCGGGGAGCTGTTTTTT	16	NA	TRBJ2-2	TRBD2	TRBV5-1
CASSYTGTIDYGYTF	TGTGCCAGCAGCTACACCGGGACAATCGACTATGGCTACACCTTC	15	NA	TRBJ1-2	NA	TRBV5-6
CALGGARGQPQHF	TGTGCCCTAGGGGGGGCCCGGGGACAGCCCCAGCATTTT	13	NA	TRBJ1-5	NA	TRBV28
CASSSWTSGAYEQYF	TGTGCCAGCAGCTCGTGGACTAGCGGGGCCTACGAGCAGTACTTC	15	NA	TRBJ2-7	TRBD2	TRBV5-8
CASTTLRDSRTEAFF	TGTGCCAGCACCACCCTGAGGGACTCGAGGACTGAAGCTTTCTTT	15	NA	TRBJ1-1	NA	TRBV28
CASSVTGVTEAFF	TGTGCCAGCAGCGTCACAGGGGTGACTGAAGCTTTCTTT	13	NA	TRBJ1-1	TRBD1	TRBV9
CASSSTGEIRNEQFF	TGTGCCAGCAGCTCTACAGGGGAGATAAGAAATGAGCAGTTCTTC	15	NA	TRBJ2-1	TRBD1	TRBV7-8
CASSRETYRVEQYF	TGCGCCAGCAGCCGCGAGACGTACAGGGTAGAGCAGTACTTC	14	NA	TRBJ2-7	NA	TRBV4-1
CASSTGLAGADTQYF	TGTGCCAGCAGCACCGGACTAGCGGGTGCAGATACGCAGTATTTT	15	NA	TRBJ2-3	TRBD2	TRBV7-9
CASRLAGDPYEQYF	TGTGCCAGCAGACTAGCGGGAGACCCCTACGAGCAGTACTTC	14	NA	TRBJ2-7	TRBD2	TRBV27
CASSETGGSPLHF	TGTGCCAGCAGCGAGACCGGGGGTTCACCCCTCCACTTT	13	NA	TRBJ1-6	NA	TRBV7-6
CASSPPASSGIYNEQFF	TGTGCCAGCAGCCCCCCCGCGAGTAGCGGGATCTACAATGAGCAGTTCTTC	17	NA	TRBJ2-1	TRBD2	TRBV7-9
CASSSSTGTTQYF	TGCGCCAGCAGCTCCTCAACCGGGACAACGCAGTATTTT	13	NA	TRBJ2-3	NA	TRBV5-1
CASSRRGLREKLFF	TGTGCCAGCAGTCGCAGGGGGCTGCGTGAAAAACTGTTTTTT	14	NA	TRBJ1-4	TRBD1	TRBV6-5
CARSPTRAGKRDSRYNEQFF	TGCGCCAGGAGTCCGACCAGGGCAGGGAAACGGGACTCACGATACAATGAGCAGTTCTTC	20	NA	TRBJ2-1	NA	TRBV23-1
CASSLIGSGEQYF	TGTGCCAGCAGCTTAATCGGGTCGGGGGAGCAGTACTTC	13	once	TRBJ2-7	NA	TRBV7-8
CASSPRLTSEQYF	TGTGCCAGCAGCCCTAGACTAACGTCCGAGCAGTACTTC	13	NA	TRBJ2-7	NA	TRBV9
CASSQYSGELFF	TGTGCCAGCAGCCAATATTCCGGGGAGCTGTTTTTT	12	NA	TRBJ2-2	NA	TRBV4-2
CATRLAGGRSQETQYF	TGTGCCACCCGACTAGCGGGAGGGAGGAGCCAAGAGACCCAGTACTTC	16	NA	TRBJ2-5	TRBD2	TRBV5-4
CASSLTRSYNEQFF	TGTGCCAGCTCACTGACTAGGTCTTACAATGAGCAGTTCTTC	14	NA	TRBJ2-1	NA	TRBV18
CASSQDRPQTGLKEGYTF	TGCGCCAGCAGCCAAGATCGTCCTCAGACAGGGTTAAAGGAGGGCTACACCTTC	18	NA	TRBJ1-2	TRBD1	TRBV4-1
CASSFGSAPSGTHNEQFF	TGTGCCAGCAGCTTCGGCTCGGCTCCTAGCGGGACTCACAATGAGCAGTTCTTC	18	NA	TRBJ2-1	TRBD2	TRBV7-9